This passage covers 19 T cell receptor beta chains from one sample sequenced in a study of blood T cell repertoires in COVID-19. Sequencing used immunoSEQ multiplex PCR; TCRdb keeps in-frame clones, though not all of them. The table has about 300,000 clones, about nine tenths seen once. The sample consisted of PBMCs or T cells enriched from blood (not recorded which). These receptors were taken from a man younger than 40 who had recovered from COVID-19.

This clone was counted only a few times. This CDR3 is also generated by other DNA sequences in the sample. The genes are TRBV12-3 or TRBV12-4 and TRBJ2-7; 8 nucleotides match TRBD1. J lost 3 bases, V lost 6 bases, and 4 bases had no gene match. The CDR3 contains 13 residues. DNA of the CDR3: TGTGCCAGCAGCTCAGGACAGGGCTACGAGCAGTACTTC. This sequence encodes CASSSGQGYEQYF.

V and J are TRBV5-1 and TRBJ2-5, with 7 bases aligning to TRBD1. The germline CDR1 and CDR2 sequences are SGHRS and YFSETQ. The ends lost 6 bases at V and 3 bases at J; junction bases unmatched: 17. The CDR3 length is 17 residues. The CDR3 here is CASTLRPRGGEEETQYF. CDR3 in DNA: TGCGCCAGCACGCTTCGGCCTCGAGGGGGCGAAGAAGAGACCCAGTACTTC.

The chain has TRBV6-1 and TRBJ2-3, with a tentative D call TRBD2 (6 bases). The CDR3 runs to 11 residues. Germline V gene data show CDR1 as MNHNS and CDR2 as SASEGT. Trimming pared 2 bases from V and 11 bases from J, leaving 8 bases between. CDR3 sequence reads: CASSETGEQYF. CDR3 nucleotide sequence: TGTGCCAGCAGTGAAACGGGGGAGCAGTATTTT.

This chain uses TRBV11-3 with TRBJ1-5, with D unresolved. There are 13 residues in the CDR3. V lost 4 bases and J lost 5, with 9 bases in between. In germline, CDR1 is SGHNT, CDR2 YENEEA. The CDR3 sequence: CASSSANDQPQHF. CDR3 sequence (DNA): TGTGCCAGCAGCTCCGCGAACGATCAGCCCCAGCATTTT.

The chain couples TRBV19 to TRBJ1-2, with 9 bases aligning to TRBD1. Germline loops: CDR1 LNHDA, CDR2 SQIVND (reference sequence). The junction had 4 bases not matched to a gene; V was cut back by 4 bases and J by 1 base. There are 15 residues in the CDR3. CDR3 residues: CASSRQGEGNYGYTF. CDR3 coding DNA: TGTGCCAGTAGTAGACAGGGGGAGGGTAACTATGGCTACACCTTC. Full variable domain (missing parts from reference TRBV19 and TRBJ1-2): DGGITQSPKYLFRKEGQNVTLSCEQNLNHDAMYWYRQDPGQGLRLIYYSQIVNDFQKGDIAEGYSVSREKKESFPLTVTSAQKNPTAFYLCASSRQGEGNYGYTFGSGTRLTVV.

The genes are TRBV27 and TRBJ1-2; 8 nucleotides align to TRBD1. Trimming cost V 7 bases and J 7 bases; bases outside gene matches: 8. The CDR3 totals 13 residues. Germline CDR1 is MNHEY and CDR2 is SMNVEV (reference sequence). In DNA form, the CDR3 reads TGTGCCAGCACCAACGCTGGACAGGGTGGCTACACCTTC. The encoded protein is CASTNAGQGGYTF.

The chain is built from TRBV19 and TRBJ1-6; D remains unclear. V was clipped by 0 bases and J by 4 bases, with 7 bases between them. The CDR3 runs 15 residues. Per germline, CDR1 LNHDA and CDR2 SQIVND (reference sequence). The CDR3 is CASSIDPGYNSPLHF. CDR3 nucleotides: TGTGCCAGTAGTATAGATCCGGGGTATAATTCACCCCTCCACTTT.

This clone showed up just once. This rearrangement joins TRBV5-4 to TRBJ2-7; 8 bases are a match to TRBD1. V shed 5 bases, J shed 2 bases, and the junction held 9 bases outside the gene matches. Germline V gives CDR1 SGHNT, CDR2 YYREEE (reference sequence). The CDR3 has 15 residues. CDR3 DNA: TGTGCCAGCAGTCAAAAAGGGACAGGTCCCTACGAGCAGTACTTC. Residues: CASSQKGTGPYEQYF.

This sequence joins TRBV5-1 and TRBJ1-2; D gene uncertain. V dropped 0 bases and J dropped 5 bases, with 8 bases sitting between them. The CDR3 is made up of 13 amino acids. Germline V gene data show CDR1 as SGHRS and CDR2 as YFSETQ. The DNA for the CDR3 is TGCGCCAGCAGCTTGGTCTCGGGGTATGGCTACACCTTC. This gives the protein CASSLVSGYGYTF. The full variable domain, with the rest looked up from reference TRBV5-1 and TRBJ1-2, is KAGVTQTPRYLIKTRGQQVTLSCSPISGHRSVSWYQQTPGQGLQFLFEYFSETQRNKGNFPGRFSGRQFSNSRSEMNVSTLELGDSALYLCASSLVSGYGYTFGSGTRLTVV.

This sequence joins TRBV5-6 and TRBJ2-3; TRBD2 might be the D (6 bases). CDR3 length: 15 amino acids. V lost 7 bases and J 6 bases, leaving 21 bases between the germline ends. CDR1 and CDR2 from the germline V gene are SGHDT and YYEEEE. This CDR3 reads CASAIGRRGWDTQYF. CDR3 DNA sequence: TGTGCCAGCGCCATTGGGCGTCGGGGGTGGGATACGCAGTATTTT.

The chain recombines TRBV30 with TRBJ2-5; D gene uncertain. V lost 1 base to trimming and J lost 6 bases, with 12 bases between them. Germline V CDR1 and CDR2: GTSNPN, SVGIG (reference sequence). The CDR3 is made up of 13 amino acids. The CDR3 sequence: CAWSEVTQKTQYF. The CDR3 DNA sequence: TGTGCCTGGAGTGAGGTGACTCAAAAGACCCAGTACTTC.

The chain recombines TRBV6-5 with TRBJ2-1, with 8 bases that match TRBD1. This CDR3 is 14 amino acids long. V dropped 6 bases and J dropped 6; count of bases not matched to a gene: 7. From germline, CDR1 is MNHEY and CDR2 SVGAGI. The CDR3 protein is CASRPDRAGNEQFF. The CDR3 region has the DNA TGTGCCAGCAGACCGGACAGGGCGGGCAATGAGCAGTTCTTC.

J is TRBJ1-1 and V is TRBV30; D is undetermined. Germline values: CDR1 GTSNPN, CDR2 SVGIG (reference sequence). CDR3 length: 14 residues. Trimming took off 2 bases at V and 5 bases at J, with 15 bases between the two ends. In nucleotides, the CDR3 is TGTGCCTGGAGTCTGTCGCTCCGGGGAACTGAAGCTTTCTTT. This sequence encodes CAWSLSLRGTEAFF.

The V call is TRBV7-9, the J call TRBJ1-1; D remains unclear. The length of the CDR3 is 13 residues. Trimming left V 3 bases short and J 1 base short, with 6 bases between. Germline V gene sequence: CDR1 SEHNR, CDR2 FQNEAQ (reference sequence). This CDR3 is CASSFKWNTEAFF. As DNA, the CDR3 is TGTGCCAGCAGCTTCAAATGGAACACTGAAGCTTTCTTT.

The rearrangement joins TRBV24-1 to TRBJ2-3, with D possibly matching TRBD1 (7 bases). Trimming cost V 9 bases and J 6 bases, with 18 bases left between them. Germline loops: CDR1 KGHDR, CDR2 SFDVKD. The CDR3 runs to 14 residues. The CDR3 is CATGGRGVYDTQYF. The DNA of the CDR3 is TGTGCCACCGGAGGCAGGGGGGTTTATGATACGCAGTATTTT.

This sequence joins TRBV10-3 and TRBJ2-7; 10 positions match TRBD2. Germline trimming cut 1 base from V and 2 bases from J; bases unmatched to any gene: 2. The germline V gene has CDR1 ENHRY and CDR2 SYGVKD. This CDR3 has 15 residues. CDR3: CAISELAGGTYEQYF. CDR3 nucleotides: TGTGCCATCAGTGAGTTAGCGGGAGGAACCTACGAGCAGTACTTC.

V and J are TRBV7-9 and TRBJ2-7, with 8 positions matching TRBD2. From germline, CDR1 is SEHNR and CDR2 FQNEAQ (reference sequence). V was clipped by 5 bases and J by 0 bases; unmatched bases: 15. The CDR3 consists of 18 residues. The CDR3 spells CASSQGVKRGGSSYEQYF. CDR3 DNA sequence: TGTGCCAGCAGCCAGGGCGTTAAACGGGGGGGATCCTCCTACGAGCAGTACTTC.

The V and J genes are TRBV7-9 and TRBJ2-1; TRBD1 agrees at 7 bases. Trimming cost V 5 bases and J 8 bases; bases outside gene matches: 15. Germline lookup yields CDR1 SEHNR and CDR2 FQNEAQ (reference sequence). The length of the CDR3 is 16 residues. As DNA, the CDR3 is TGTGCCAGCAGCCCCCGCCCGGGTCAGGGGGTAGATGAGCAGTTCTTC. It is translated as CASSPRPGQGVDEQFF.

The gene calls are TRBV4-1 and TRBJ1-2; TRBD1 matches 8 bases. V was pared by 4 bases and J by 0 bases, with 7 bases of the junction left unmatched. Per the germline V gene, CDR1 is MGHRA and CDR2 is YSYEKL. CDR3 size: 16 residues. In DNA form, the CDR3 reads TGCGCCAGCAGCCCCCGGACAGGGACGACTAACTATGGCTACACCTTC. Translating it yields CASSPRTGTTNYGYTF.